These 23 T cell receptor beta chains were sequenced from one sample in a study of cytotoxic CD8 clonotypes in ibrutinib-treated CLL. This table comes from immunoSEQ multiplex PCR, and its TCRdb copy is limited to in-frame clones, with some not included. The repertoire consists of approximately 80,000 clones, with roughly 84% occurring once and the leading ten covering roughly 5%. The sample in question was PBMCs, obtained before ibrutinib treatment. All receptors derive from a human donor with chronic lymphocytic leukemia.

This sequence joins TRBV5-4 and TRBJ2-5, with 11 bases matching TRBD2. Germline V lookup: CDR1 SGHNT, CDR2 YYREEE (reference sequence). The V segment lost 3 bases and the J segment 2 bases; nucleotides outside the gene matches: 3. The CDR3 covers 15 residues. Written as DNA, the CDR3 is TGTGCCAGCAGCTACGGACTAGCGGGTCAAGAGACCCAGTACTTC. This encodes CASSYGLAGQETQYF.

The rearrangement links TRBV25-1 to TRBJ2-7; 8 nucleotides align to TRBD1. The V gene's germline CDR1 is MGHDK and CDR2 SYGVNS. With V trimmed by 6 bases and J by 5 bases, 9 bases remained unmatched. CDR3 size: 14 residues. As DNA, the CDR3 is TGTGCCAGCAGCCGGACAGGGCCCATCCACGAGCAGTACTTC. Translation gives CASSRTGPIHEQYF.

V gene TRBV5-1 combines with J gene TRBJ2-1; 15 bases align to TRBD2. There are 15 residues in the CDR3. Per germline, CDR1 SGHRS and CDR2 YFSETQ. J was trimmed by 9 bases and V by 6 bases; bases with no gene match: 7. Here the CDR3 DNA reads TGCGCCAGCACCCCAGCGGGACTAGCGGGAGGTGAGCAGTTCTTC. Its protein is CASTPAGLAGGEQFF.

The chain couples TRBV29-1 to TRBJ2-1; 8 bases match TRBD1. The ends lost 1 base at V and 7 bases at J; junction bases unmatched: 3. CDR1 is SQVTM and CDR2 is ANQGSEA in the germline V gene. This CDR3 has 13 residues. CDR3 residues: CSVEGGQANEQFF. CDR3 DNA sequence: TGCAGCGTTGAAGGGGGACAGGCTAATGAGCAGTTCTTC.

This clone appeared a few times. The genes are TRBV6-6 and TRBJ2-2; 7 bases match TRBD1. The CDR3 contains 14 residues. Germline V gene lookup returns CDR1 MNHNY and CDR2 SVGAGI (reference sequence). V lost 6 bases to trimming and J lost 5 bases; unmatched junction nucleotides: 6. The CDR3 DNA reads TGTGCCAGCAGCCCGGCGACAGGGACCGGGGAGCTGTTTTTT. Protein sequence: CASSPATGTGELFF.

CDR3 loop: CASSKRPTSGHNNEQFF. Here the CDR3 DNA reads TGTGCCAGCAGCAAACGTCCGACTAGCGGGCATAACAATGAGCAGTTCTTC. This rearrangement joins TRBV21-1 to TRBJ2-1; the D segment call TRBD2 is taken from the table without a DNA check. TRBV21-1 is tagged as a pseudogene. This CDR3 has 17 amino acids.

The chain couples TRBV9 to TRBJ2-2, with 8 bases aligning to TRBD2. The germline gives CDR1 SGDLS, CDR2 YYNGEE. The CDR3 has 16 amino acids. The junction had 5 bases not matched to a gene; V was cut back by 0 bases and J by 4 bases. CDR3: CASSVGGGRSTGELFF. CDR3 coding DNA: TGTGCCAGCAGCGTAGGCGGGGGGCGGAGCACCGGGGAGCTGTTTTTT.

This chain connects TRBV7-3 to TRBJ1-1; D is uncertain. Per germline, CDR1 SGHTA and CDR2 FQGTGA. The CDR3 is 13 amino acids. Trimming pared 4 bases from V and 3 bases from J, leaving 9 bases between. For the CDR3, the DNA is TGTGCCAGCAGCTCCTCAGTGTACACTGAAGCTTTCTTT. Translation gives CASSSSVYTEAFF.

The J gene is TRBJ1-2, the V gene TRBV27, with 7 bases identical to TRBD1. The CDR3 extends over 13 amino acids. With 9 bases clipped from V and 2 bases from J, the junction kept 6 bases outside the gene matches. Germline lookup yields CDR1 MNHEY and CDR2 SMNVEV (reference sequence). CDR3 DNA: TGTGCCAGTTCGGGACAGCTGAACTATGGCTACACCTTC. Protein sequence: CASSGQLNYGYTF.

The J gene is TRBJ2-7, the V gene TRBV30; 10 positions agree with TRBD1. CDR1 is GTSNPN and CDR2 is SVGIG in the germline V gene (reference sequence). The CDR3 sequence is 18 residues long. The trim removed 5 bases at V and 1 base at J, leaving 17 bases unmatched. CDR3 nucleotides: TGTGCCTGGGATCCTGCCCCATCCGGGACAGGGGCATCCTACGAGCAGTACTTC. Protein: CAWDPAPSGTGASYEQYF. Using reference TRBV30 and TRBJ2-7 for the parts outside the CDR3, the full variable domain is SQTIHQWPATLVQPVGSPLSLECTVEGTSNPNLYWYRQAAGRGLQLLFYSVGIGQISSEVPQNLSASRPQDRQFILSSKKLLLSDSGFYLCAWDPAPSGTGASYEQYFGPGTRLTVT.

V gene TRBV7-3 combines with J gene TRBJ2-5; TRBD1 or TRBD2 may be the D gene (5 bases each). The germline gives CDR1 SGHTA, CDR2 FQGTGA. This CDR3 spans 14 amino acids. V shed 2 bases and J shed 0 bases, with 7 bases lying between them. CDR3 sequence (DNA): TGTGCCAGCAGCTTACTGGGACACCAAGAGACCCAGTACTTC. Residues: CASSLLGHQETQYF.

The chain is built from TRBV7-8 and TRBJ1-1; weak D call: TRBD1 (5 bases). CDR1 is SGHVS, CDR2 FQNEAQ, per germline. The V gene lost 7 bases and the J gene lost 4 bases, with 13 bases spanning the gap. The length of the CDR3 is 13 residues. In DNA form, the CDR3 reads TGTGCCAGCACCCCGGGGGGAGGCACTGAAGCTTTCTTT. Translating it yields CASTPGGGTEAFF.

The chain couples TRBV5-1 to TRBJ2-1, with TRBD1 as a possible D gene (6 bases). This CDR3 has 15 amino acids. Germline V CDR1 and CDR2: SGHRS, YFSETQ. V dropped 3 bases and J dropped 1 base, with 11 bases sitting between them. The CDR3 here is CASSSGQGSYNEQFF. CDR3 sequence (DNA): TGCGCCAGCAGCTCGGGGCAGGGGTCCTACAATGAGCAGTTCTTC.

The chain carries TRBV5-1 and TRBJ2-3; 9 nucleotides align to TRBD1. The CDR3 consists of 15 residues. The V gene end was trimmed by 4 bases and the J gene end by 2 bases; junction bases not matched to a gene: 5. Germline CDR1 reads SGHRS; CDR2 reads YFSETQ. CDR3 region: CASSVTGGTTDTQYF. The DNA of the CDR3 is TGCGCCAGCAGCGTGACAGGGGGAACCACAGATACGCAGTATTTT. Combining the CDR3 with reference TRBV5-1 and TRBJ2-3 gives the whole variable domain KAGVTQTPRYLIKTRGQQVTLSCSPISGHRSVSWYQQTPGQGLQFLFEYFSETQRNKGNFPGRFSGRQFSNSRSEMNVSTLELGDSALYLCASSVTGGTTDTQYFGPGTRLTVL.

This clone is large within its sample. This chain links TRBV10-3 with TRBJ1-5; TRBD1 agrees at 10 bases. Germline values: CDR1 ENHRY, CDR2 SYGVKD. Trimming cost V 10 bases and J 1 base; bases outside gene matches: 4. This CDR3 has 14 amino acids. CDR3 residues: CARGTGDSNQPQHF. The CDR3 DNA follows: TGTGCCAGGGGGACAGGGGACAGCAATCAGCCCCAGCATTTT.

Written as DNA, the CDR3 is TGCGCCAGCAGCTCACAGGGAGGGGGAGAGACCCAGTACTTC. It codes for CASSSQGGGETQYF. The chain joins TRBV5-1 to TRBJ2-5; TRBD2 is a possible D gene (7 bases). Germline V gene lookup returns CDR1 SGHRS and CDR2 YFSETQ. The CDR3 sequence is 14 residues long. The germline V and J ends were trimmed by 3 bases and 4 bases, with 13 bases remaining between them.

CDR3: CASSSSDRLHTDTQYF. The CDR3 DNA reads as TGTGCCAGCAGTTCGAGTGACAGACTACACACAGATACGCAGTATTTT. V and J are TRBV28 and TRBJ2-3; D is possibly TRBD1 or TRBD2 (5 bases each). The germline gives CDR1 MDHEN, CDR2 SYDVKM. The CDR3 runs to 16 residues. With 4 bases removed from V and 2 bases from J, the gap between germline ends came to 16 bases.

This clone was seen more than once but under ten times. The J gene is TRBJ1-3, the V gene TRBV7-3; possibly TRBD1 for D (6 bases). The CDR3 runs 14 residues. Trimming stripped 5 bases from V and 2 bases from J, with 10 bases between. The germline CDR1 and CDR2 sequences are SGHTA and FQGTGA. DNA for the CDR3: TGTGCCAGCAGCCAAGCAGGGGCTGGAAACACCATATATTTT. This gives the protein CASSQAGAGNTIYF.

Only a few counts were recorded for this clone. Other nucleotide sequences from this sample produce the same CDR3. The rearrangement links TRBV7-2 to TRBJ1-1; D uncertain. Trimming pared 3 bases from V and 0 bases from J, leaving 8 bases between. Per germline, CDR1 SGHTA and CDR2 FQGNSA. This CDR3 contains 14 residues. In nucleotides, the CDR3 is TGTGCCAGCAGCTTGCATAGTATGAACACTGAAGCTTTCTTT. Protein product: CASSLHSMNTEAFF.

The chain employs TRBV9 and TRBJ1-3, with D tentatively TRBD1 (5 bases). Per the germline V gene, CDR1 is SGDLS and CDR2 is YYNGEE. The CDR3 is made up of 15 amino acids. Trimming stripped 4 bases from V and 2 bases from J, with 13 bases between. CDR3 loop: CASSSGTFPGNTIYF. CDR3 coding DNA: TGTGCCAGCAGCTCAGGGACGTTTCCTGGAAACACCATATATTTT.

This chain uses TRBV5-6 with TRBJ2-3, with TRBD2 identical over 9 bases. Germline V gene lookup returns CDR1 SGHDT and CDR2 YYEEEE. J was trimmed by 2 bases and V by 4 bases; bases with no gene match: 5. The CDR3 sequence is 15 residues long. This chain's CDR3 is CASSLPSGITDTQYF. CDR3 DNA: TGTGCCAGCAGCCTTCCTAGCGGGATCACAGATACGCAGTATTTT.

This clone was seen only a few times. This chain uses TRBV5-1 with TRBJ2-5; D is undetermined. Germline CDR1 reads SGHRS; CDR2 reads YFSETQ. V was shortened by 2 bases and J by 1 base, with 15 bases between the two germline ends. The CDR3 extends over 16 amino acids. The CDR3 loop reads CASSFNPPISQETQYF. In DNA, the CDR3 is TGCGCCAGCAGCTTTAACCCCCCGATTTCCCAAGAGACCCAGTACTTC.

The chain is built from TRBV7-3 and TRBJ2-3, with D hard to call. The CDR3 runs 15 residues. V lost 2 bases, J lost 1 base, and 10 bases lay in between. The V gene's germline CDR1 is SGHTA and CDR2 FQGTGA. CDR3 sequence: CASSLYSMGTDTQYF. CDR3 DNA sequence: TGTGCCAGCAGCTTATATTCGATGGGCACAGATACGCAGTATTTT.